This T cell receptor (beta chain) was identified in a study of T cell responses to AZD1222 COVID-19 vaccine. Here immunoSEQ multiplex PCR was the method, and the copy in TCRdb shows in-frame clones only, minus some. The sample lists some 80,000 clones; 75% to 95% were seen once. Concerning this clone: No antigen is known for it. The conserved final phenylalanine or tryptophan is absent from the CDR3, which likely points to a read error. The DNA is omitted, as the CDR3 cannot be located on it reliably, and the CDR3 follows TCRdb's listing.

The analysis combined second doses at about 4 or about 12 weeks. Germline CDR1 and CDR2: SGHKS and YYEKEE (reference sequence). From its first to its last residue, the CDR3 has 13 amino acids. Study results and caveats: Nearly half of spike-specific TCRs reportedly go after variant regions that carry no mutations. Donor demographics were predominantly white British with a female majority; clonal diversity may be underestimated. The CD4 TCRs associated with vaccination extended across spike and predominated at 160-218 and 743-854.

Specimen: peripheral blood, collected 28 days after the second AZD1222 dose. The source of this sequence is an adult who received the AZD1222 COVID-19 vaccine. V gene TRBV5-5 combines with J gene TRBJ1-2; the table calls TRBD1, which could not be checked here. The CDR3 sequence is CASSLEWTGMQGI.